Shown below are 27 T cell receptor beta chains from a single sample sequenced in a study of blood T cell repertoires in COVID-19 (dated by TCRdb to the early 2020s). Receptor amplification or capture employed the immunoSEQ multiplex PCR assay. TCRdb carries this immuneACCESS record with in-frame sequences only. Its versions omit some clonotypes, under half of them owing to an unresolved V gene in the studies checked, with the rest unexplained. This sample holds some 83,000 clones; 65% to 90% were observed only once. The ten largest account for roughly two fifths of the sample. The material sequenced was peripheral blood. The receptors stem from an elderly man with acute or convalescent COVID-19.

The CDR3 DNA reads TGTGCCAGCAGCAACCTGGGACAGAACACTGAAGCTTTCTTT. It specifies CASSNLGQNTEAFF. V usage is TRBV7-6 and J usage is TRBJ1-1; a weak D match, TRBD1 (6 bases). Germline loops: CDR1 SGHVS, CDR2 FNYEAQ. The CDR3 has 14 residues. The ends were cut back, 5 bases at V and 1 base at J, with 11 bases in the middle.

This clone was picked up one time. The V gene is TRBV7-9, the J gene TRBJ2-3, with 14 nucleotides matching TRBD2. This CDR3 has 17 residues. In germline, CDR1 is SEHNR, CDR2 FQNEAQ (reference sequence). V trimming: 5 bases; J trimming: 1 base; junction bases outside the gene matches: 5. In DNA, the CDR3 is TGTGCCAGCAGCCCGGGACTAGCGGGGGCTCGCACAGATACGCAGTATTTT. Amino acid sequence: CASSPGLAGARTDTQYF.

The chain joins TRBV5-1 to TRBJ2-5; D is possibly TRBD2 (5 bases). CDR3 size: 17 residues. V lost 0 bases, J lost 4 bases, and 19 bases lay in between. Germline CDR1 reads SGHRS; CDR2 reads YFSETQ. The CDR3 DNA is TGCGCCAGCAGCTTGGTGAGGGAGTCCTCAAAGGGAGAGACCCAGTACTTC. Translation gives CASSLVRESSKGETQYF.

The CDR3 sequence: CASSYRAGAFF. The CDR3 bases are TGTGCCAGCAGTTACAGGGCGGGAGCTTTCTTT. This chain joins TRBV28 and TRBJ1-1, with TRBD1 as a possible D gene (6 bases). CDR1 MDHEN and CDR2 SYDVKM come from the germline V gene. This CDR3 has 11 amino acids. The V end lost 4 bases, the J end lost 10 bases, and 10 bases lay between the germline ends.

The rearrangement uses TRBV2 and TRBJ2-3; no clear D. The CDR3 consists of 10 residues. V lost 9 bases and J 4 bases, leaving 5 bases between the germline ends. Germline assignment: CDR1 SNHLY and CDR2 FYNNEI. The CDR3 protein is CASSADTQYF. CDR3 coding DNA: TGTGCCAGTTCCGCAGATACGCAGTATTTT.

The rearrangement links TRBV5-1 to TRBJ2-3; tentatively, D is TRBD2 (6 bases). Germline V gene sequence: CDR1 SGHRS, CDR2 YFSETQ. The V gene lost 5 bases and the J gene lost 2 bases, with 18 bases spanning the gap. The CDR3 consists of 16 residues. The CDR3 bases are TGCGCCAGCAGGTTCGGGACTGCGGCTTCCACAGATACGCAGTATTTT. Its protein is CASRFGTAASTDTQYF.

The V gene is TRBV18, the J gene TRBJ1-4, with 8 bases lining up with TRBD1. Per germline, CDR1 KGHSH and CDR2 LQKENI. V lost 2 bases to trimming and J lost 0 bases; unmatched junction nucleotides: 8. The CDR3 has 18 residues. Written as DNA, the CDR3 is TGTGCCAGCTCACCATCGGGACAGGAGTCCGCAACTAATGAAAAACTGTTTTTT. Encoded protein: CASSPSGQESATNEKLFF.

The chain recombines TRBV5-4 with TRBJ1-4; D is ambiguous. The germline V gene has CDR1 SGHNT and CDR2 YYREEE (reference sequence). The CDR3 is 14 residues long. With 0 bases removed from V and 1 base from J, the gap between germline ends came to 4 bases. The CDR3 region has the DNA TGTGCCAGCAGCTTGGGAGGAACTAATGAAAAACTGTTTTTT. It is translated as CASSLGGTNEKLFF.

This clone appeared a single time. The chain links TRBV29-1 to TRBJ1-1; tentatively, D is TRBD1 (6 bases). The germline V and J ends were trimmed by 6 bases and 4 bases, with 15 bases remaining between them. The CDR3 has 13 residues. Germline CDR1 reads SQVTM; CDR2 reads ANQGSEA. CDR3 loop: CSVSGAPSTEAFF. The CDR3 bases are TGCAGCGTGTCAGGGGCCCCGAGCACTGAAGCTTTCTTT.

The chain has TRBV29-1 and TRBJ1-1, with TRBD1 matching over 10 bases. Germline lookup yields CDR1 SQVTM and CDR2 ANQGSEA. V gave up 6 bases and J gave up 6 bases; unmatched junction bases: 7. The CDR3 is 13 amino acids. DNA of the CDR3: TGCAGCGTGAGACAGGGGGCGCGTCCTGAAGCTTTCTTT. As protein: CSVRQGARPEAFF.

The sample holds a few counts of this clone. The CDR3 protein is CASSGTGRGSTEAFF. The DNA for the CDR3 is TGTGCCAGCAGCGGGACAGGGAGGGGGAGCACTGAAGCTTTCTTT. The rearrangement uses TRBV5-6 and TRBJ1-1; 9 positions agree with TRBD1. Germline V lookup: CDR1 SGHDT, CDR2 YYEEEE. Unmatched junction bases numbered 8, after V lost 4 bases and J lost 4 bases. The CDR3 is 15 residues long. Filled out from reference TRBV5-6 and TRBJ1-1, the complete variable domain reads DAGVTQSPTHLIKTRGQQVTLRCSPKSGHDTVSWYQQALGQGPQFIFQYYEEEERQRGNFPDRFSGHQFPNYSSELNVNALLLGDSALYLCASSGTGRGSTEAFFGQGTRLTVV.

The chain uses TRBV10-3 and TRBJ2-7, with D unclear. The CDR3 is made up of 12 amino acids. Germline V lookup: CDR1 ENHRY, CDR2 SYGVKD. Deletions cut 4 bases from V and 0 bases from J, with 4 bases between. CDR3 protein: CAISADSYEQYF. In nucleotides, the CDR3 is TGTGCCATCAGTGCAGACTCCTACGAGCAGTACTTC.

This chain connects TRBV27 to TRBJ2-1, with a weak D call TRBD2 (5 bases). This CDR3 region has 13 residues. The germline V gene encodes CDR1 MNHEY and CDR2 SMNVEV (reference sequence). Deletions cut 6 bases from V and 8 bases from J, with 14 bases between. CDR3 DNA sequence: TGTGCCAGCAGGGACCCACCCGGGGATGAGCAGTTCTTC. Its protein product is CASRDPPGDEQFF.

This sequence joins TRBV19 and TRBJ1-2, with D possibly matching TRBD1 (6 bases). Trimming removed 3 bases at V and 3 bases at J, with 11 bases between. There are 14 residues in the CDR3. The germline CDR1 and CDR2 sequences are LNHDA and SQIVND (reference sequence). CDR3 region: CASSIREGDYGYTF. In DNA form, the CDR3 reads TGTGCCAGTAGTATTCGTGAGGGGGACTATGGCTACACCTTC.

The chain combines TRBV27 with TRBJ1-4; no definite D call. Germline V gene data show CDR1 as MNHEY and CDR2 as SMNVEV (reference sequence). CDR3 length: 15 amino acids. Deletions cut 2 bases from V and 8 bases from J, with 15 bases between. Written as DNA, the CDR3 is TGTGCCAGCAGTTTAACGGACGGGAAGGACGAAAAACTGTTTTTT. Its translation is CASSLTDGKDEKLFF.

V usage is TRBV28 and J usage is TRBJ2-7, with TRBD1 matching 11 bases. The V and J ends lost 5 bases and 2 bases, in that order; junction bases with no gene match: 5. The CDR3 runs to 15 residues. Germline CDR1 and CDR2: MDHEN and SYDVKM. DNA for the CDR3: TGTGCCAGCAGTCCCCCGGGACAGGGGGCCTACGAGCAGTACTTC. As protein: CASSPPGQGAYEQYF.

J is TRBJ2-7 and V is TRBV7-9, with D possibly TRBD1 on 5 matching bases. V lost 4 bases, J lost 1 base, and 14 bases lay in between. The CDR3 is made up of 15 amino acids. Germline assignment: CDR1 SEHNR and CDR2 FQNEAQ (reference sequence). For the CDR3, the DNA is TGTGCCAGCAGCTCACAGGTCCTACAATCCTACGAGCAGTACTTC. It yields the protein CASSSQVLQSYEQYF. Filled out from reference TRBV7-9 and TRBJ2-7, the complete variable domain reads DTGVSQNPRHKITKRGQNVTFRCDPISEHNRLYWYRQTLGQGPEFLTYFQNEAQLEKSRLLSDRFSAERPKGSFSTLEIQRTEQGDSAMYLCASSSQVLQSYEQYFGPGTRLTVT.

This clone was counted once. V and J are TRBV19 and TRBJ1-4, with 7 bases that match TRBD1. CDR3 size: 17 residues. Looked up from germline, CDR1 is LNHDA and CDR2 is SQIVND (reference sequence). V lost 2 bases to trimming and J lost 0 bases; unmatched junction nucleotides: 6. The CDR3 nucleotides are TGTGCCAGTAGTATAAGGGGACAGCGTGCAACTAATGAAAAACTGTTTTTT. It specifies CASSIRGQRATNEKLFF.

This chain uses TRBV9 with TRBJ2-1, with 10 nucleotides matching TRBD2. Germline lookup yields CDR1 SGDLS and CDR2 YYNGEE. The CDR3 runs to 16 residues. J gave up 4 bases and V 0 bases, and 4 bases lay outside the gene matches. The CDR3 sequence is CASSVESGRVYNEQFF. In DNA, the CDR3 is TGTGCCAGCAGCGTAGAGAGCGGGAGGGTTTACAATGAGCAGTTCTTC.

This CDR3 reads CASSRHLQGGDEKLFF. The CDR3 DNA reads TGTGCCAGTAGTAGACACCTACAGGGGGGCGATGAAAAACTGTTTTTT. V is TRBV19 and J is TRBJ1-4; 8 bases line up with TRBD1. Per germline, CDR1 LNHDA and CDR2 SQIVND (reference sequence). Losses at the gene ends were 4 bases for V and 6 bases for J; bases not matched to a gene: 10. This CDR3 has 16 amino acids.

This clone was observed a handful of times. This chain joins TRBV6-2 or TRBV6-3 and TRBJ2-3; 10 bases map to TRBD2. From germline, CDR1 is MNHEY and CDR2 SVGEGT. Germline trimming cut 0 bases from V and 5 bases from J; bases unmatched to any gene: 2. The CDR3 runs 15 residues. CDR3 nucleotides: TGTGCCAGCAGTTACTCAGCGGGAGGGATAGATACGCAGTATTTT. Its protein product is CASSYSAGGIDTQYF.

J is TRBJ1-5 and V is TRBV7-2; the D is unclear. This CDR3 has 17 amino acids. Trimming shortened V by 5 bases and J by 0 bases, and 17 bases separated the two germline ends. Germline CDR1 and CDR2: SGHTA and FQGNSA. CDR3 bases: TGTGCCAGCAGCCTTGGTAGCCGGCTCAATAGCAATCAGCCCCAGCATTTT. As protein: CASSLGSRLNSNQPQHF.

The chain uses TRBV28 and TRBJ1-6; D is perhaps TRBD1 (6 bases). CDR1 is MDHEN and CDR2 is SYDVKM in the germline V gene. Trimming left V 4 bases short and J 0 bases short, with 16 bases between. The CDR3 is made up of 18 amino acids. The CDR3 region has the DNA TGTGCCAGCAGTTCTTGGGGGCAACCTAGCTCCTATAATTCACCCCTCCACTTT. Protein sequence: CASSSWGQPSSYNSPLHF. The whole variable domain, remainder taken from reference TRBV28 and TRBJ1-6, is DVKVTQSSRYLVKRTGEKVFLECVQDMDHENMFWYRQDPGLGLRLIYFSYDVKMKEKGDIPEGYSVSREKKERFSLILESASTNQTSMYLCASSSWGQPSSYNSPLHFGNGTRLTVT.

This chain connects TRBV5-1 to TRBJ1-2; the D gene is possibly TRBD1 (5 bases). V gave up 0 bases and J gave up 4 bases, with 13 bases separating them. The length of the CDR3 is 15 residues. Germline V gene lookup returns CDR1 SGHRS and CDR2 YFSETQ. The CDR3 DNA reads TGCGCCAGCAGCTTGGGAGGCCAGGGCTTCTATGGCTACACCTTC. Its protein product is CASSLGGQGFYGYTF.

The table lists this clone with a few counts. J is TRBJ2-7 and V is TRBV5-1, with 10 bases matching TRBD1. The ends lost 4 bases at V and 3 bases at J; junction bases unmatched: 4. The CDR3 loop spans 14 amino acids. Germline V gene sequence: CDR1 SGHRS, CDR2 YFSETQ. In DNA form, the CDR3 reads TGCGCCAGCAGCCCCGGGACAGGGGACTACGAGCAGTACTTC. Protein product: CASSPGTGDYEQYF. Full variable domain (missing parts from reference TRBV5-1 and TRBJ2-7): KAGVTQTPRYLIKTRGQQVTLSCSPISGHRSVSWYQQTPGQGLQFLFEYFSETQRNKGNFPGRFSGRQFSNSRSEMNVSTLELGDSALYLCASSPGTGDYEQYFGPGTRLTVT.

The rearrangement links TRBV6-2 or TRBV6-3 to TRBJ1-1; D call uncertain. Germline loops: CDR1 MNHEY, CDR2 SVGEGT. The CDR3 length is 16 residues. Trimming left V 4 bases short and J 1 base short, with 16 bases between. The CDR3, as DNA: TGTGCCAGCAGTTCCCGATTGGGGAGGGCGAACACTGAAGCTTTCTTT. It specifies CASSSRLGRANTEAFF.

This chain links TRBV27 with TRBJ2-5; TRBD2 aligns across 8 bases. The J segment lost 5 bases and the V segment lost 6 bases, leaving 8 bases of the junction unmatched. CDR1 is MNHEY and CDR2 is SMNVEV in the germline V gene (reference sequence). This CDR3 has 14 residues. CDR3 sequence (DNA): TGTGCCAGCAGCTTACTTCGGGGGGGGGAGACCCAGTACTTC. Its translation is CASSLLRGGETQYF.